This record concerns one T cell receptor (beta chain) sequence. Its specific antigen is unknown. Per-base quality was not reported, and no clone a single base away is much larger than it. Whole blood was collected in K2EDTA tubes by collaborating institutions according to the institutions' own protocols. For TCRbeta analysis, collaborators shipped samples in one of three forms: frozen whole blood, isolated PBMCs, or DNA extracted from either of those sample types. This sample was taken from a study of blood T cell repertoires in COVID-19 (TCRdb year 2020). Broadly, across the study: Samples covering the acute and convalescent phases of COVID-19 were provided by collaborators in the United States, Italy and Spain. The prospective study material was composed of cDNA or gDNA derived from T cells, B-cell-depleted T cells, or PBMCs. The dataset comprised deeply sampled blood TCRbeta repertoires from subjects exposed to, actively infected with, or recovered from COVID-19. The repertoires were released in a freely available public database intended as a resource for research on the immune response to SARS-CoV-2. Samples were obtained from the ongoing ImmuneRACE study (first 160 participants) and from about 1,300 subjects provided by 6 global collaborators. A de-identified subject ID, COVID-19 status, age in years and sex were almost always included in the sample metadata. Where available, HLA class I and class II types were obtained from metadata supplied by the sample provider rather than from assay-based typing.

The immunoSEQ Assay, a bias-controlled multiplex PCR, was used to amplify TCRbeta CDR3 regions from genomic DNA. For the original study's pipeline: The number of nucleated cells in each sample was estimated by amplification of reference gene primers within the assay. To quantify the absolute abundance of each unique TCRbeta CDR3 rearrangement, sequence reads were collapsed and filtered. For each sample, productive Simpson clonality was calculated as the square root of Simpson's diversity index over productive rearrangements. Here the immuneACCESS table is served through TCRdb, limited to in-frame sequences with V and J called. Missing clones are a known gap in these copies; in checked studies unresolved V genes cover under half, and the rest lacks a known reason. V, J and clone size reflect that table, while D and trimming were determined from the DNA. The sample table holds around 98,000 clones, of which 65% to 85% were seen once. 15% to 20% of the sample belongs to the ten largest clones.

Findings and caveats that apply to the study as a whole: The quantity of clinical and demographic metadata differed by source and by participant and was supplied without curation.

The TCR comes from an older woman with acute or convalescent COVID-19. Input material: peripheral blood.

The DNA sequence reads TGTGCCAGCGGGGGACAGGGAACTAATGAAAAACTGTTTTTT. Protein translation: CASGGQGTNEKLFF. The sequence links TRBV2 to TRBJ1-4; 9 bases in between match TRBD1. The germline V gene yields SNHLY for CDR1 and FYNNEI for CDR2. Germline trimming: 8 bases from V, 1 base from J; junction bases outside gene matches: 2. Counted from cysteine to phenylalanine, this CDR3 has 14 amino acids. Of the read, only the CDR3 DNA is kept; its 42 bases are in frame from base 1. The entire variable domain, with the stretches around the CDR3 drawn from the reference TRBV2 and TRBJ1-4 proteins, is EPEVTQTPSHQVTQMGQEVILRCVPISNHLYFYWYRQILGQKVEFLVSFYNNEISEKSEIFDDQFSVERPDGSNFTLKIRSTKLEDSAMYFCASGGQGTNEKLFFGSGTQLSVL.